This T cell receptor beta chain derives from a study of blood T cell repertoires in COVID-19. Study in general: Samples representing acute and convalescent COVID-19 were sourced from the United States, Italy and Spain. Nucleic acid was either cDNA or gDNA, and it came from T cells, B-cell-depleted T cells, or PBMCs.

As processed by the authors: Reference gene primer amplification yielded estimated nucleated cell counts. The table came from immunoSEQ multiplex PCR; TCRdb's copy has only in-frame clones and leaves some out. Clone size and the V and J calls come from that table; the DNA yielded D and trimming. Counted here are around 25,000 clones, 88% occurring once; the ten biggest clones make up approximately 21%. The CDR3 has 15 amino acids. V dropped 5 bases and J dropped 7; count of bases not matched to a gene: 9. Germline values: CDR1 MDHEN, CDR2 SYDVKM. The TCR comes from a man between 65 and 85 years old in a cohort sampled during active COVID-19. The rearrangement uses TRBV28 and TRBJ2-1; 9 nucleotides line up with TRBD2. The sample taken for sequencing was peripheral blood. CDR3 in DNA: TGTGCCAGCAGTCGCCATAGCGGGAGAAGGAATGAGCAGTTCTTC. The encoded protein is CASSRHSGRRNEQFF.